A single sample gave rise to the 20 T cell receptor beta chains below, sequenced in a study of post-analysis software for immune sequencing data. Study observations and caveats: Compared with controls, patients had more of about 5 TRBV segments, including TRBV5-6, TRBV5-1 and TRBV20-1.

Presence of unique molecular identifiers characterized the TCR beta cDNA libraries. TCRdb reprocessed the PCR reads via MiXCR and lists one record per CDR3 protein. The sample shows about 800,000 distinct CDR3 sequences, roughly 27% of them seen only once. Their cognate antigens are unknown. The sample consisted of blood. The receptors derive from a girl aged 5-17 years with multiple sclerosis.

The chain combines TRBV10-2 with TRBJ2-2; 7 bases align to TRBD2. After removal of 3 bases from V and 3 bases from J, the junction contained 10 bases not matched to a gene. The germline CDR1 and CDR2 sequences are WSHSY and SAAADI. CDR3 length: 17 residues. The CDR3 coding sequence is TGCGCCAGCAGTGACGGTTTGACGGGGAGGGACACCGGGGAGCTGTTTTTT. Translating gives CASSDGLTGRDTGELFF.

The chain couples TRBV5-6 to TRBJ1-4; TRBD1 matches at 7 bases. Germline V CDR1 and CDR2: SGHDT, YYEEEE. After removal of 0 bases from V and 8 bases from J, the junction contained 7 bases not matched to a gene. This CDR3 contains 15 residues. CDR3 coding DNA: TGTGCCAGCAGCTTGGTAGGGACAGATGGCGAAAAACTGTTTTTT. This codes for CASSLVGTDGEKLFF.

This clonotype was detected a few times. The chain has TRBV4-3 and TRBJ2-1; 10 positions agree with TRBD1. The CDR3 is 14 residues long. CDR1 is LGHNA and CDR2 is YSLEER in the germline V gene. V trimming: 4 bases; J trimming: 12 bases; junction bases outside the gene matches: 9. CDR3 sequence: CASSPRTGGKVQFF. The CDR3 region has the DNA TGCGCCAGCAGCCCGAGGACAGGGGGGAAAGTGCAGTTCTTC.

The chain uses TRBV7-2 and TRBJ2-7; 7 positions match TRBD2. Germline V CDR1 and CDR2: SGHTA, FQGNSA. The CDR3 consists of 16 residues. The ends lost 1 base at V and 0 bases at J; junction bases unmatched: 6. CDR3 sequence: CASSLVGGSASYEQYF. The DNA of the CDR3 is TGTGCCAGCAGCTTAGTGGGAGGGAGCGCCTCCTACGAGCAGTACTTC.

In this sample, this clonotype turned up many times. This sequence joins TRBV15 and TRBJ2-3; D is unresolved. Germline CDR1 is LNHNV and CDR2 is YYDKDF (reference sequence). The germline V and J ends were trimmed by 1 base and 6 bases, with 5 bases remaining between them. The CDR3 consists of 12 residues. CDR3 DNA sequence: TGTGCCACCAGCAGAGCGAGGGATACGCAGTATTTT. Protein: CATSRARDTQYF.

In this sample, this clonotype turned up a few times. V and J are TRBV5-6 and TRBJ1-5; possibly TRBD1 for D (5 bases). The germline V gene encodes CDR1 SGHDT and CDR2 YYEEEE. There are 15 residues in the CDR3. Trimming shortened V by 1 base and J by 6 bases, and 14 bases separated the two germline ends. As DNA, the CDR3 is TGTGCCAGCAGCTTGCGACGGGGCCCCGGTCAGCCCCAGCATTTT. Amino acid sequence: CASSLRRGPGQPQHF.

The genes are TRBV11-2 and TRBJ2-3; D gene unclear. The V end lost 3 bases, the J end lost 2 bases, and 12 bases lay between the germline ends. The CDR3 sequence is 15 residues long. The germline CDR1 and CDR2 sequences are SGHAT and FQNNGV. CDR3 protein: CASSFGSMNTDTQYF. CDR3 nucleotide sequence: TGTGCCAGCAGCTTCGGTTCTATGAACACAGATACGCAGTATTTT.

CDR3 nucleotide sequence: TGTGCCACCAAAACAGGGTCGCAAGAGACCCAGTACTTC. Its protein is CATKTGSQETQYF. The chain uses TRBV2 and TRBJ2-5, with D possibly being TRBD1 (6 bases). The CDR3 is made up of 13 amino acids. Per germline, CDR1 SNHLY and CDR2 FYNNEI. V was shortened by 10 bases and J by 2 bases, with 14 bases between the two germline ends. Full variable domain (rest looked up from reference TRBV2 and TRBJ2-5): EPEVTQTPSHQVTQMGQEVILRCVPISNHLYFYWYRQILGQKVEFLVSFYNNEISEKSEIFDDQFSVERPDGSNFTLKIRSTKLEDSAMYFCATKTGSQETQYFGPGTRLLVL.

The genes are TRBV10-3 and TRBJ1-1, with D hard to call. The germline CDR1 and CDR2 sequences are ENHRY and SYGVKD. The CDR3 totals 12 residues. The V gene lost 6 bases and the J gene lost 5 bases, with 10 bases spanning the gap. This CDR3 is CAIREGGTEAFF. DNA of the CDR3: TGTGCCATCAGGGAGGGTGGAACTGAAGCTTTCTTT.

The V call is TRBV4-3, the J call TRBJ2-7; TRBD1 matches 9 bases. This CDR3 region has 15 residues. V lost 2 bases and J lost 0; bases outside the gene matches: 2. CDR1 LGHNA and CDR2 YSLEER come from the germline V gene. CDR3 DNA: TGCGCCAGCAGCCAATTACAGGGGGCCTCCTACGAGCAGTACTTC. Translation: CASSQLQGASYEQYF.

As concerns this clonotype: Germline and junction disagree at one end, which may indicate a read error. The chain recombines TRBV5-5 with TRBJ1-2, with TRBD1 matching 7 bases. The CDR3 loop spans 15 amino acids. Germline assignment: CDR1 SGHKS and CDR2 YYEKEE (reference sequence). CDR3: CASSLTQGGAYGYTF. In DNA, the CDR3 is TGTGCCAGTAGCTTGACCCAGGGGGGAGCCTATGGCTACACCTTC.

The rearrangement joins TRBV18 to TRBJ1-1; TRBD1 is a possible D gene (6 bases). V lost 5 bases to trimming and J lost 6 bases, with 10 bases between them. This CDR3 is 12 amino acids long. Germline V gene data show CDR1 as KGHSH and CDR2 as LQKENI. CDR3: CASSEQGAEAFF. CDR3 DNA sequence: TGTGCCAGCTCAGAACAGGGCGCTGAAGCTTTCTTT.

This clonotype was seen a few times. The V call is TRBV6-5, the J call TRBJ1-1, with TRBD1 as a possible D gene (6 bases). The V end lost 5 bases, the J end lost 5 bases, and 12 bases lay between the germline ends. Germline assignment: CDR1 MNHEY and CDR2 SVGAGI. CDR3 length: 13 amino acids. The CDR3 nucleotides read TGTGCCAGCAGTCCAGGGGTGGTGACTGAAGCTTTCTTT. It codes for CASSPGVVTEAFF.

The V gene is TRBV20-1, the J gene TRBJ1-2; unclear D gene. V was shortened by 3 bases and J by 5 bases, with 10 bases between the two germline ends. The CDR3 is made up of 12 amino acids. In germline, CDR1 is DFQATT, CDR2 SNEGSKA (reference sequence). Here the CDR3 reads CSASHPGYGYTF. Here the CDR3 DNA reads TGCAGTGCTAGTCACCCGGGATATGGCTACACCTTC.

V gene TRBV5-1 combines with J gene TRBJ1-2; no definite D call. Trimming removed 4 bases at V and 4 bases at J, with 11 bases between. The CDR3 has 13 amino acids. The germline V gene has CDR1 SGHRS and CDR2 YFSETQ. CDR3 sequence (DNA): TGCGCCAGCAGCCCGGGCAGCAGCTATGGCTACACCTTC. It encodes CASSPGSSYGYTF.

The CDR3 sequence is CASRRQDGFYTEAFF. In DNA form, the CDR3 reads TGTGCCAGCAGGAGACAGGACGGCTTCTACACTGAAGCTTTCTTT. The chain is built from TRBV6-1 and TRBJ1-1, with a weak D call TRBD1 (6 bases). Germline loops: CDR1 MNHNS, CDR2 SASEGT. The CDR3 consists of 15 residues. With 6 bases removed from V and 3 bases from J, the gap between germline ends came to 17 bases.

There are a few counts of this clonotype. This chain joins TRBV6-4 and TRBJ2-7; TRBD1 or TRBD2 may be the D gene (6 bases each). The CDR3 loop spans 13 amino acids. The V end lost 2 bases, the J end lost 5 bases, and 10 bases lay between the germline ends. Per germline, CDR1 MRHNA and CDR2 SNTAGT. DNA for the CDR3: TGTGCCAGCAGTGACGGTAGGGGGGACGAGCAGTACTTC. This gives the protein CASSDGRGDEQYF.

With regard to this clonotype: Just one base apart from a much larger clone, this may be a read error. The chain has TRBV5-1 and TRBJ2-5; 7 nucleotides match TRBD1. With V trimmed by 2 bases and J by 4 bases, 8 bases remained unmatched. This CDR3 has 15 amino acids. The V gene's germline CDR1 is SGHRS and CDR2 YFSETQ. CDR3 loop: CASSLTGTVRETQYF. The CDR3 DNA sequence: TGCGCCAGCAGCTTAACCGGGACAGTGAGAGAGACCCAGTACTTC.

The CDR3 sequence: CASSPTQARNQPQHF. The CDR3 DNA follows: TGTGCCAGCAGCCCTACCCAAGCCCGCAATCAGCCCCAGCATTTT. This chain uses TRBV28 with TRBJ1-5; D remains ambiguous. This CDR3 spans 15 amino acids. Germline CDR1 and CDR2: MDHEN and SYDVKM. Trimming removed 6 bases from V and 2 bases from J, with 14 bases in between.

This clonotype was picked up a small number of times. This chain uses TRBV14 with TRBJ1-6; D is possibly TRBD1 (6 bases). The CDR3 length is 21 residues. Deletions cut 6 bases from V and 1 base from J, with 28 bases between. Germline assignment: CDR1 SGHDN and CDR2 FVKESK. The CDR3 sequence is CASRSQRTTTGTWSYNSPLHF. For the CDR3, the DNA is TGTGCCAGCAGATCCCAGAGGACTACCACAGGGACATGGTCCTATAATTCACCCCTCCACTTT. Full variable domain (rest looked up from reference TRBV14 and TRBJ1-6): EAGVTQFPSHSVIEKGQTVTLRCDPISGHDNLYWYRRVMGKEIKFLLHFVKESKQDESGMPNNRFLAERTGGTYSTLKVQPAELEDSGVYFCASRSQRTTTGTWSYNSPLHFGNGTRLTVT.